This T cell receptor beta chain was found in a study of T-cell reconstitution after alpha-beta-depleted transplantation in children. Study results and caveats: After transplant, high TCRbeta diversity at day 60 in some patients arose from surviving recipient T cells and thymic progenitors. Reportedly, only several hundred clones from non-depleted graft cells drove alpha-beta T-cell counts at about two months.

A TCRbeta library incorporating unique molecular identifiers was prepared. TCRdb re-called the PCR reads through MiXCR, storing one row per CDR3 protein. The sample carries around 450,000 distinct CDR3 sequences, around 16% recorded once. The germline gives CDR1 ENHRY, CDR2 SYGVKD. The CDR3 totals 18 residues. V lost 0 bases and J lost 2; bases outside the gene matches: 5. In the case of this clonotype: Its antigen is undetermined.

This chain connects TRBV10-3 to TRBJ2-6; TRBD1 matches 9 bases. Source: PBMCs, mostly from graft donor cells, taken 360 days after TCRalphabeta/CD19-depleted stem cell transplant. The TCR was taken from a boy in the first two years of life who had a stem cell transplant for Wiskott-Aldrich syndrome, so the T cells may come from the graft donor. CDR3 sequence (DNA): TGTGCCATCAGTGAGTCGTGGACAGGGGTAGCTGGGGCCAACGTCCTGACTTTC. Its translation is CAISESWTGVAGANVLTF.